This T cell receptor (beta chain) was captured by sequencing in a study of blood T cell repertoires in COVID-19. Study background: COVID-19 samples, acute and convalescent, were from the United States, Italy and Spain. PBMCs, B-cell-depleted T cells, or T cells provided the cDNA or gDNA that made up the material.

This clone occurred once. Germline assignment: CDR1 MNHEY and CDR2 SVGAGI. V was pared by 6 bases and J by 1 base, with 13 bases between. This CDR3 has 15 amino acids. Original processing notes: Estimated nucleated cell counts came from reference gene primer amplification. Repertoires were generated with immunoSEQ multiplex PCR, while TCRdb's copy carries only in-frame clones and drops some. The V and J calls and the clone size are those of that table, but D and trimming were determined from the DNA. Of roughly 260,000 clones in the sample, about 87% were seen once. The genes are TRBV6-5 and TRBJ2-1, with a tentative D call TRBD1 (5 bases). Sample: peripheral blood. The receptor was derived from a woman aged 40-49 years with acute or convalescent COVID-19. CDR3 sequence (DNA): TGTGCCAGCAGACCGATGGGGCCGTCCTACAATGAGCAGTTCTTC. Protein sequence: CASRPMGPSYNEQFF.